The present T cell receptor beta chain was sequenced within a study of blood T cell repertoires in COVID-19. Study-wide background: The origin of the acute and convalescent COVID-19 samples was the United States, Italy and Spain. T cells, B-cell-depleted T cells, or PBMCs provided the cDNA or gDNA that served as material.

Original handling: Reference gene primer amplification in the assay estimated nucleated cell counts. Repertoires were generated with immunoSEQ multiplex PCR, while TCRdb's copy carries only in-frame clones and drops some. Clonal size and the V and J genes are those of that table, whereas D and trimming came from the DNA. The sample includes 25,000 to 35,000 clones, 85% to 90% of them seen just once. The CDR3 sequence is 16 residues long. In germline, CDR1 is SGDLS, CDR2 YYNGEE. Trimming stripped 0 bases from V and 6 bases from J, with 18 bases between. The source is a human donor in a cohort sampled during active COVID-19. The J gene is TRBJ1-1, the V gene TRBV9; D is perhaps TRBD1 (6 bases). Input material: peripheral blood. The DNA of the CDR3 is TGTGCCAGCAGCGTAGGCCGGGGAGCGCGGGGGCCTGAAGCTTTCTTT. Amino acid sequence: CASSVGRGARGPEAFF.